Listed below are T cell receptor beta chains from one sample, sequenced in a study of T cell repertoires in cytomegalovirus infection. These TCRs are of unknown antigen specificity. TCRdb passed the reads through MiXCR, listing each CDR3 protein once. Seen here are roughly 860,000 distinct CDR3 sequences, about 30% observed once, and the top ten hold around 12%. Sequences were derived from cultured CD8+ T cells from PBMCs, sampled from culture after CMV antigen stimulation. The receptors stem from a human donor in good health (CMV status not recorded). Some clones in this sample may be carry-over from other donors' samples. Both conserved end residues are part of each CDR3. The D gene is left open where the match is weak. Some rows mark clone size as missing; the rest say once, few, many or name a class of expanded clone.

V gene: TRBV7-3
D gene: TRBD2
clone size: many
J gene: TRBJ2-5
CDR3 DNA: TGTGCCAGCAGCCTACTAGCGGGGGAGAAAGAGACCCAGTACTTC
CDR3 protein: CASSLLAGEKETQYF

V gene: TRBV19
D gene: .
clone size: few
J gene: TRBJ1-4
CDR3 DNA: TGTGCCAGTGGAGATTACGGCGCTAATGAAAAACTGTTTTTT
CDR3 protein: CASGDYGANEKLFF

V gene: TRBV6-1
D gene: .
clone size: few
J gene: TRBJ1-1
CDR3 DNA: TGTGCCAACAGTGAAGCGATGGGGGACACTGAAGCTTTCTTT
CDR3 protein: CANSEAMGDTEAFF

V gene: TRBV7-9
D gene: .
clone size: few
J gene: TRBJ2-3
CDR3 DNA: TGTGCCAGCACCCAGACAGGATCCGATACGCAGTATTTT
CDR3 protein: CASTQTGSDTQYF

V gene: TRBV12-3/TRBV12-4
D gene: .
clone size: .
J gene: TRBJ1-2
CDR3 DNA: TGTGCCAGCAGTTTACAGTATGGCTACACCTTC
CDR3 protein: CASSLQYGYTF

V gene: TRBV27
D gene: .
clone size: .
J gene: TRBJ1-1
CDR3 DNA: TGTGCCAGCAGTTTGTCCACCTCCCGCACTGAAGCTTTCTTT
CDR3 protein: CASSLSTSRTEAFF

V gene: TRBV2
D gene: .
clone size: .
J gene: TRBJ2-1
CDR3 DNA: TGTGCCAGCATAGGTCTGACGGCATACAATGAGCAGTTCTTC
CDR3 protein: CASIGLTAYNEQFF

V gene: TRBV7-9
D gene: .
clone size: few
J gene: TRBJ2-5
CDR3 DNA: TGTGCCAGCAGTAATGGTTGGCAGCTGGAAGAGACCCAGTACTTC
CDR3 protein: CASSNGWQLEETQYF

V gene: TRBV9
D gene: .
clone size: .
J gene: TRBJ2-1
CDR3 DNA: TGTGCCAGCAGCGGAGGTCAGGCGGGTGTGCAGTTCTTC
CDR3 protein: CASSGGQAGVQFF

V gene: TRBV6-2/TRBV6-3
D gene: TRBD1
clone size: few
J gene: TRBJ2-5
CDR3 DNA: TGTGCCAGCAGGAGGGACAGGCCTCCCAATGAGACCCAGTACTTC
CDR3 protein: CASRRDRPPNETQYF

V gene: TRBV7-6
D gene: TRBD1
clone size: .
J gene: TRBJ1-6
CDR3 DNA: TGTGCCAGCAGCTCACTAGGGGGCGGCAGACTTAATTCACCCCTCCACTTT
CDR3 protein: CASSSLGGGRLNSPLHF

V gene: TRBV7-2
D gene: .
clone size: few
J gene: TRBJ2-2
CDR3 DNA: TGTGCCAGCAGCTCGCTCGGCGGGCGGTACGGCACCGGGGAGCTGTTTTTT
CDR3 protein: CASSSLGGRYGTGELFF

V gene: TRBV7-8
D gene: .
clone size: once
J gene: TRBJ1-5
CDR3 DNA: TGTGCCAGCAGCTTAGGTTTCCACAGGGATCAGCCCCAGCATTTT
CDR3 protein: CASSLGFHRDQPQHF

V gene: TRBV7-9
D gene: TRBD2
clone size: many
J gene: TRBJ2-3
CDR3 DNA: TGTGCCAGCGGCCTAGCGGGGGCGGGCACAGATACGCAGTATTTT
CDR3 protein: CASGLAGAGTDTQYF

V gene: TRBV6-5
D gene: TRBD2
clone size: .
J gene: TRBJ2-3
CDR3 DNA: TGTGCCAGCAGTTACTCTATTTTATCTAGCGGGGGGGCAGAAGATACGCAGTATTTT
CDR3 protein: CASSYSILSSGGAEDTQYF

V gene: TRBV4-3
D gene: .
clone size: .
J gene: TRBJ2-5
CDR3 DNA: TGCGCCAGCAGCCAAGAAGGGCTCGGAGTTCAAGAGACCCAGTACTTC
CDR3 protein: CASSQEGLGVQETQYF

V gene: TRBV7-9
D gene: .
clone size: .
J gene: TRBJ2-3
CDR3 DNA: TGTGCCAGCAGCTCACTTGAACAGGGCACAGATACGCAGTATTTT
CDR3 protein: CASSSLEQGTDTQYF

V gene: TRBV5-6
D gene: .
clone size: .
J gene: TRBJ2-7
CDR3 DNA: TGTGCCAGCAGCTTTGGACGGAGCTTATACGAGCAGTACTTC
CDR3 protein: CASSFGRSLYEQYF

V gene: TRBV12-3/TRBV12-4
D gene: .
clone size: .
J gene: TRBJ1-2
CDR3 DNA: TGTGCCAGCAGTTTACGGTTTAACTATGGCTACACCTTC
CDR3 protein: CASSLRFNYGYTF

V gene: TRBV27
D gene: .
clone size: few
J gene: TRBJ2-7
CDR3 DNA: TGTGCCAGCAGTATGCTAATGGGCGAGATATCCTACGAGCAGTACTTC
CDR3 protein: CASSMLMGEISYEQYF

V gene: TRBV12-5
D gene: .
clone size: .
J gene: TRBJ2-1
CDR3 DNA: TGTGCTAGTGGTTTGGTCAAGGTGAACAATGAGCAGTTCTTC
CDR3 protein: CASGLVKVNNEQFF

V gene: TRBV9
D gene: .
clone size: .
J gene: TRBJ2-3
CDR3 DNA: TGTGCCAGCAGCGTAGATTTGGGGGGCTCGGAAGATACGCAGTATTTT
CDR3 protein: CASSVDLGGSEDTQYF

V gene: TRBV5-6
D gene: TRBD1
clone size: few
J gene: TRBJ2-1
CDR3 DNA: TGTGCCAGCAGCTGGTACCGGGACAGGGGAATCGATGAGCAGTTCTTC
CDR3 protein: CASSWYRDRGIDEQFF

V gene: TRBV7-8
D gene: TRBD1
clone size: many
J gene: TRBJ1-5
CDR3 DNA: TGTGCCAGCAGCCCCAGGGGGGGCAATCAGCCCCAGCATTTT
CDR3 protein: CASSPRGGNQPQHF

V gene: TRBV10-3
D gene: .
clone size: .
J gene: TRBJ2-5
CDR3 DNA: TGTGCCATCAGGGGGGCATCCCCAGAGACCCAGTACTTC
CDR3 protein: CAIRGASPETQYF

V gene: TRBV7-6
D gene: .
clone size: .
J gene: TRBJ2-7
CDR3 DNA: TGTGCCAGCAGCCCTCACGATGCCTACGAGCAGTACTTC
CDR3 protein: CASSPHDAYEQYF

V gene: TRBV6-6
D gene: .
clone size: few
J gene: TRBJ1-2
CDR3 DNA: TGTGCCAGCAGTTACTCGTTGGGGGAACTAAACTATGGCTACACCTTC
CDR3 protein: CASSYSLGELNYGYTF

V gene: TRBV14
D gene: .
clone size: .
J gene: TRBJ2-1
CDR3 DNA: TGTGCCAGCAGCCAAGTAGCAGGATATGAGCAGTTCTTC
CDR3 protein: CASSQVAGYEQFF

V gene: TRBV6-6
D gene: .
clone size: .
J gene: TRBJ2-1
CDR3 DNA: TGTGCCAGCAGAGTTGGTCAGGGCATCATCAATGAGCAGTTCTTC
CDR3 protein: CASRVGQGIINEQFF

V gene: TRBV7-8
D gene: .
clone size: few
J gene: TRBJ2-6
CDR3 DNA: TGTGCCAGCAGCAACAGGGTCAGAGACTCTGGGGCCAACGTCCTGACTTTC
CDR3 protein: CASSNRVRDSGANVLTF

V gene: TRBV27
D gene: .
clone size: .
J gene: TRBJ1-1
CDR3 DNA: TGTGCCAGCTCCATAGGGACAATGAACACTGAAGCTTTCTTT
CDR3 protein: CASSIGTMNTEAFF

V gene: TRBV6-5
D gene: .
clone size: .
J gene: TRBJ1-2
CDR3 DNA: TGTGCCAGCAGCCCCTTTGGGGGGGCTAACTATGGCTACACCTTC
CDR3 protein: CASSPFGGANYGYTF

V gene: TRBV27
D gene: .
clone size: .
J gene: TRBJ1-2
CDR3 DNA: TGTGCCAGCAGTTTCTCGGACACCTTCGTCTATGGCTACACCTTC
CDR3 protein: CASSFSDTFVYGYTF

V gene: TRBV6-1
D gene: .
clone size: .
J gene: TRBJ1-4
CDR3 DNA: TGTGCCAGCAGTGAAACGTTATCGGAGAGACCTAATGAAAAACTGTTTTTT
CDR3 protein: CASSETLSERPNEKLFF

V gene: TRBV20-1
D gene: .
clone size: few
J gene: TRBJ2-5
CDR3 DNA: TGCAGTGCTACTGAGGGGACAAGGAGGATCGAGACCCAGTACTTC
CDR3 protein: CSATEGTRRIETQYF